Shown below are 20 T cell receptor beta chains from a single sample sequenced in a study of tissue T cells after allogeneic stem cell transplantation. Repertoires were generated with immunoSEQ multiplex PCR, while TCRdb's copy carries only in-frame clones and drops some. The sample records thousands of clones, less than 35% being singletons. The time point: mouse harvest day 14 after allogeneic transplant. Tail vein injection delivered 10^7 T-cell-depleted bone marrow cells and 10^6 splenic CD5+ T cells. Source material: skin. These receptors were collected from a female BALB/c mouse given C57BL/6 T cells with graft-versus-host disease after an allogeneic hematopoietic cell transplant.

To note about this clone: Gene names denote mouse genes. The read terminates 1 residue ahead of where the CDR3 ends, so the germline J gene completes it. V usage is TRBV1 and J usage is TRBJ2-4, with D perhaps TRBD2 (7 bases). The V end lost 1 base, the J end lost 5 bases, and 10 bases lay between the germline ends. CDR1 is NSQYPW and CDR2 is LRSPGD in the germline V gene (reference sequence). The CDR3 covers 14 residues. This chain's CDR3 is CTCSAVGGGNTLYF. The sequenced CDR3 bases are TGCACCTGCAGTGCAGTGGGGGGCGGAAACACCTTGTAC.

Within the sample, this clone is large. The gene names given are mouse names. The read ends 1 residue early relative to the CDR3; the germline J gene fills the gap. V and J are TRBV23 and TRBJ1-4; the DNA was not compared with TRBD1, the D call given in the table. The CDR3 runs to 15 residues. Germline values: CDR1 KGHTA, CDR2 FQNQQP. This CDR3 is CSSSQSGVSNERLFF. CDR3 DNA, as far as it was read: TGCTCCAGCAGTCAATCAGGGGTTTCCAACGAAAGATTATTT.

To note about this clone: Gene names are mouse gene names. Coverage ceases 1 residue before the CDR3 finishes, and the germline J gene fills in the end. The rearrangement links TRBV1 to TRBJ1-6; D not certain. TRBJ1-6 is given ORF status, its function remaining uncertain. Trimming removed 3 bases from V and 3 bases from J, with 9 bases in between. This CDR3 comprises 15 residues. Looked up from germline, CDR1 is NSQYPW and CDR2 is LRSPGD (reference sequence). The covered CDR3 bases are TGCACCTGCAGTGCGTCGGGCATCTATAATTCGCCCCTCTAC. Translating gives CTCSASGIYNSPLY. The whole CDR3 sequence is CTCSASGIYNSPLYF.

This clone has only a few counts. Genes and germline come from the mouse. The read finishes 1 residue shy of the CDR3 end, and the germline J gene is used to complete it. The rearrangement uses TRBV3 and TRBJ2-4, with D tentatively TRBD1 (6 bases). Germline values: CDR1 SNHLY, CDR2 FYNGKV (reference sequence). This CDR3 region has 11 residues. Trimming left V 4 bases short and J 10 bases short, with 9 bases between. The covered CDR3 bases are TGTGCCAGCAGCTCCAGGGGAGCCTTGTAC. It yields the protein CASSSRGALY. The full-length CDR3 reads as CASSSRGALYF.

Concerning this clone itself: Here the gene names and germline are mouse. The CDR3 bases that were read are TGCACCTGCAGTGCAAGGGGGGCGCAGGCAGAAACGCTGTAT. Translated: CTCSARGAQAETLY. The full CDR3 protein reads CTCSARGAQAETLYF. This chain joins TRBV1 and TRBJ2-3; tentative D call: TRBD2 (7 bases). The read finishes 1 residue shy of the CDR3 end, and the germline J gene is used to complete it. V was shortened by 2 bases and J by 3 bases, with 12 bases between the two germline ends. The germline V gene has CDR1 NSQYPW and CDR2 LRSPGD (reference sequence). CDR3 length: 15 amino acids.

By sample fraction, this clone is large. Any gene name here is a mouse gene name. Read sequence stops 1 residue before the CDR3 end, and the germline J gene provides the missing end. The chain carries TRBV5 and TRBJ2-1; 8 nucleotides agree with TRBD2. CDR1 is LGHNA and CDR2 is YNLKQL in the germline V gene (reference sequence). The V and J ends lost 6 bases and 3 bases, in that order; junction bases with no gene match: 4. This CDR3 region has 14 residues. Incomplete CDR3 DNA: TGTGCCAGCAGTAGACTGGGGATCTATGCTGAGCAGTTC. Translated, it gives CASSRLGIYAEQF. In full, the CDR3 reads CASSRLGIYAEQFF.

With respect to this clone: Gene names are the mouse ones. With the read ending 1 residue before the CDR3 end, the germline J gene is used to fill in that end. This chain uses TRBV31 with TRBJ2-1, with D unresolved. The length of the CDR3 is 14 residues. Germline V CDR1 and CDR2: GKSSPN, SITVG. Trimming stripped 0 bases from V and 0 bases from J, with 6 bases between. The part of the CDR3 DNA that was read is TGTGCCTGGAGTCTAGGGAATAACTATGCTGAGCAGTTC. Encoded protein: CAWSLGNNYAEQF. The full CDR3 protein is CAWSLGNNYAEQFF.

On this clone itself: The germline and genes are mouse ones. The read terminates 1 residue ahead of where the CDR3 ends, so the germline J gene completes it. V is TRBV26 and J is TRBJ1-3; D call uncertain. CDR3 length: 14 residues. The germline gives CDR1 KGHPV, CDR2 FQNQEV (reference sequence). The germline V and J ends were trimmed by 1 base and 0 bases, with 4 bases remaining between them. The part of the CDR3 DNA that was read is TGTGCCAGCAGTCTGTACAGTTCTGGAAATACGCTCTAT. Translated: CASSLYSSGNTLY. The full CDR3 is CASSLYSSGNTLYF.

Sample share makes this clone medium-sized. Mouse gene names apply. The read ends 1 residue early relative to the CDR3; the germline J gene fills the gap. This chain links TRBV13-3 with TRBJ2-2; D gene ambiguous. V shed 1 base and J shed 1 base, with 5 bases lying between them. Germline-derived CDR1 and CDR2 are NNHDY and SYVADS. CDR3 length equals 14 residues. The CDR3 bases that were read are TGTGCCAGCAGTGATCCACAAAACACCGGGCAGCTCTAC. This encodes CASSDPQNTGQLY. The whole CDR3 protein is CASSDPQNTGQLYF.

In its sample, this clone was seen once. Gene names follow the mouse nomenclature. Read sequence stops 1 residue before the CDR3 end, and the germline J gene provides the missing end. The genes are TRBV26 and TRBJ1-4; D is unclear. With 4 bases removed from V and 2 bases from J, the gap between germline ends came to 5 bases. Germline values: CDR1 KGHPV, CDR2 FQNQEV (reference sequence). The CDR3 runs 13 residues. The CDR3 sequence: CASSQRSNERLFF. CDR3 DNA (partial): TGTGCCAGCAGTCAGAGGTCCAACGAAAGATTATTT.

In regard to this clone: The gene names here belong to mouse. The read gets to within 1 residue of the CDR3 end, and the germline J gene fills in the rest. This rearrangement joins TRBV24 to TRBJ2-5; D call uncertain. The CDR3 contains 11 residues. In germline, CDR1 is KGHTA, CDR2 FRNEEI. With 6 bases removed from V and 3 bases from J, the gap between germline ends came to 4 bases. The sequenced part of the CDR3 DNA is TGTGCCAGCAGACAGCAAGACACCCAGTAC. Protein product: CASRQQDTQY. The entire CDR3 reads CASRQQDTQYF.

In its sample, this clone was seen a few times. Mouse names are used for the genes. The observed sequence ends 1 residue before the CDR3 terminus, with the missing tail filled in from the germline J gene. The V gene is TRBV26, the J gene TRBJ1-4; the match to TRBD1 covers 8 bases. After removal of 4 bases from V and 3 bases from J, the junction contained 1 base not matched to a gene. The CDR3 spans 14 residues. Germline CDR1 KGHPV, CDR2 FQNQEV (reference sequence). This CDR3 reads CASSRTGPNERLFF. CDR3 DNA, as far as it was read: TGTGCCAGCAGTCGGACAGGGCCCAACGAAAGATTATTT. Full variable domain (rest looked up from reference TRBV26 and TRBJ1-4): NSKVIQTPRYLVKGQGQKAKMRCIPEKGHPVVFWYQQNKNNEFKFLINFQNQEVLQQIDMTEKRFSAECPSNSPCSLEIQSSEAGDSALYLCASSRTGPNERLFFGHGTKLSVL.

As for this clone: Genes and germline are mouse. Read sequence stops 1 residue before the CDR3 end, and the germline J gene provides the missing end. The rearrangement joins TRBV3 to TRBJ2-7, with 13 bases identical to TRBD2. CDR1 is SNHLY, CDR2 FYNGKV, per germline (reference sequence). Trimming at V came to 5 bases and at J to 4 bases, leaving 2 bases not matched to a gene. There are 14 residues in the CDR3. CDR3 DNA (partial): TGTGCCAGCAGCCGGGACTGGGGGGGATATGAACAGTAC. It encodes CASSRDWGGYEQY. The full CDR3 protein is CASSRDWGGYEQYF.

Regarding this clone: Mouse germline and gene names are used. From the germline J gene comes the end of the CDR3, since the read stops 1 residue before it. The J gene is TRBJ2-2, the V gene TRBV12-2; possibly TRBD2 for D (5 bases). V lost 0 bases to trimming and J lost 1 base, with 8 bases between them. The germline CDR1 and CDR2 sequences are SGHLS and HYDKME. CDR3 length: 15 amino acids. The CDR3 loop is CASSLIGVNTGQLYF. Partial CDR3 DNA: TGTGCCAGCTCTCTCATTGGGGTAAACACCGGGCAGCTCTAC.

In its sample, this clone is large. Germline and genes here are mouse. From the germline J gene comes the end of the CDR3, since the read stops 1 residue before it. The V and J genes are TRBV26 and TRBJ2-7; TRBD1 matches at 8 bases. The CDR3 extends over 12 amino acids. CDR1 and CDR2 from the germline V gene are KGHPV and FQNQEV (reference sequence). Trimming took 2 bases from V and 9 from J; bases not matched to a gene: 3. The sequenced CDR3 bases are TGTGCCAGCAGTCTGGACAGGGGAGGACAGTAC. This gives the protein CASSLDRGGQY. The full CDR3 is CASSLDRGGQYF.

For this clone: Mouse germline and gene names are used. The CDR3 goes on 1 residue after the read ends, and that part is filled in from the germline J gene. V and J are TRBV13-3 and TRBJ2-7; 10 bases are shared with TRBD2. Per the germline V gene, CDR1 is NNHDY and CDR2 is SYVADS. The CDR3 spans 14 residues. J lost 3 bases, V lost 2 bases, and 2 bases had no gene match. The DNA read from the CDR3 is TGTGCCAGCAGTGAGCTGGGGGGGCTCTATGAACAGTAC. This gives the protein CASSELGGLYEQY. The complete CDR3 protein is CASSELGGLYEQYF.

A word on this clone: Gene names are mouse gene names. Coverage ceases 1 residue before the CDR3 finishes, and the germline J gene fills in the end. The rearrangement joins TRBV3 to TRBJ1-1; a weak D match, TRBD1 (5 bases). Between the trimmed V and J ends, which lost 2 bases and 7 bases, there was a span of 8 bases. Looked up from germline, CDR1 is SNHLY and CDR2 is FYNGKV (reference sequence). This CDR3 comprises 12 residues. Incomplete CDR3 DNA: TGTGCCAGCAGCTTACGACAGATAGAAGTCTTC. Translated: CASSLRQIEVF. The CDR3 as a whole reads CASSLRQIEVFF.

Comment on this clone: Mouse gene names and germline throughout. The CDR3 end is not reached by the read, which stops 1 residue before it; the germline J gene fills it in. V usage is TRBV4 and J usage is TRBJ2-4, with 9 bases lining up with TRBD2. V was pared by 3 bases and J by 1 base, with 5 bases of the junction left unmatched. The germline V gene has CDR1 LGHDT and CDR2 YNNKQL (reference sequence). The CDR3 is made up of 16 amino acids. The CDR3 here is CASSYLGGTGQNTLYF. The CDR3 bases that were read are TGTGCCAGCAGCTACCTGGGGGGGACGGGTCAAAACACCTTGTAC. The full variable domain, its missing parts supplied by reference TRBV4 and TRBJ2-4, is ETAVFQTPNYHVTQVGNEVSFNCKQTLGHDTMYWYKQDSKKLLKIMFSYNNKQLIVNETVPRRFSPQSSDKAHLNLRIKSVEPEDSAVYLCASSYLGGTGQNTLYFGAGTRLSVL.

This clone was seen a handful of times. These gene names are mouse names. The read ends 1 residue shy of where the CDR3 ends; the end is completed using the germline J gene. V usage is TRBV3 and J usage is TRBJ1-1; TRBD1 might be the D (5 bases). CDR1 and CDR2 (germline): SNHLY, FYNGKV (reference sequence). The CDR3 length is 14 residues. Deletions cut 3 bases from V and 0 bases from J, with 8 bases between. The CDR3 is CASSFAGPNTEVFF. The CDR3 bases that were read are TGTGCCAGCAGCTTCGCGGGACCAAACACAGAAGTCTTC.

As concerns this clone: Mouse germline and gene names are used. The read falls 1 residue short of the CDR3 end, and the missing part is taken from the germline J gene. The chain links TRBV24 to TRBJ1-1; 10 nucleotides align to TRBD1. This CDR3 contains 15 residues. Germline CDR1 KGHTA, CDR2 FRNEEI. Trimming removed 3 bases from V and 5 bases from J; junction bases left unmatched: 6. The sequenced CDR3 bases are TGTGCCAGCAGTCTCCACCGGGACAGGGGAACAGAAGTCTTC. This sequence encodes CASSLHRDRGTEVF. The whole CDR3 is CASSLHRDRGTEVFF.